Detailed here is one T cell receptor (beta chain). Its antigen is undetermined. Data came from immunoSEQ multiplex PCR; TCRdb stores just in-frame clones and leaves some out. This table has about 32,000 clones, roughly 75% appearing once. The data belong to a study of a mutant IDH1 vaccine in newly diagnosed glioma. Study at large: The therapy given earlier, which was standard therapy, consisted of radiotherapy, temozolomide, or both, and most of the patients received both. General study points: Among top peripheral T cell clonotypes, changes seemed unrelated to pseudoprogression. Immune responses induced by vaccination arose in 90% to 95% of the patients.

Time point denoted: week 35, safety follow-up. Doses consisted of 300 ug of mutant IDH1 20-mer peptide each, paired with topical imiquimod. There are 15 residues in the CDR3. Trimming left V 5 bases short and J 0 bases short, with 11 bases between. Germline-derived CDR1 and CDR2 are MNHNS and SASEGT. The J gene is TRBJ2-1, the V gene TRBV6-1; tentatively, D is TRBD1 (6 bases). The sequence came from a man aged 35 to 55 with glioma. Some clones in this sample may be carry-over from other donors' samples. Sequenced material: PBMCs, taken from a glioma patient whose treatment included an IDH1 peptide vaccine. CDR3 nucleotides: TGTGCCAGCAGTTTGCCACAGGGCTCCTACAATGAGCAGTTCTTC. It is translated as CASSLPQGSYNEQFF.